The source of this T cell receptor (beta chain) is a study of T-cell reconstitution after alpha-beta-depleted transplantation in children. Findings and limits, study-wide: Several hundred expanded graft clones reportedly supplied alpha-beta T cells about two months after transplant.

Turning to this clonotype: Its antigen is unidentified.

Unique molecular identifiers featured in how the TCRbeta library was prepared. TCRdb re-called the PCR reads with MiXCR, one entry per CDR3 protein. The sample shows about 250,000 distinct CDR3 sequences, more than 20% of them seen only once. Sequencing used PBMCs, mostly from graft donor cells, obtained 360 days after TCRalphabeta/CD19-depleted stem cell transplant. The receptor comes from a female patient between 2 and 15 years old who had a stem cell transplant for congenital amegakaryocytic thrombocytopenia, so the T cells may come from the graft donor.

CDR3 sequence: CASSLKGSAFF. The CDR3 region has the DNA TGTGCCAGCAGTTTGAAGGGATCAGCTTTCTTT. The V gene is TRBV28, the J gene TRBJ1-1; D call uncertain. The germline V and J ends were trimmed by 3 bases and 10 bases, with 9 bases remaining between them. The CDR3 extends over 11 amino acids. The germline V gene has CDR1 MDHEN and CDR2 SYDVKM.